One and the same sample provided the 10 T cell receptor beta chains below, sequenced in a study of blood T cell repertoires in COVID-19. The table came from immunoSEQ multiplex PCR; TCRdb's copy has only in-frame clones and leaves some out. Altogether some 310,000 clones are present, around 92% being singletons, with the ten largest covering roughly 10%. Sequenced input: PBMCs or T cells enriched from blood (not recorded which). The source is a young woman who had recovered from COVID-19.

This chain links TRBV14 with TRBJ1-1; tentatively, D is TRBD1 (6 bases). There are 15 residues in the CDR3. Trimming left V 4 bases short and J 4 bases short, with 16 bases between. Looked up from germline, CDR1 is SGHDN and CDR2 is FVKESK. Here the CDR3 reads CASSPTGFIRTEAFF. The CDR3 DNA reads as TGTGCCAGCAGCCCCACAGGGTTTATTCGCACTGAAGCTTTCTTT.

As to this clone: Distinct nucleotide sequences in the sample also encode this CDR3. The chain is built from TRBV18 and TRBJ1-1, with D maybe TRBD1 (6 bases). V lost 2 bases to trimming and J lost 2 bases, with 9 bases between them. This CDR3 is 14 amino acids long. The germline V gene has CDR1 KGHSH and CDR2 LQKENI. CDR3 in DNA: TGTGCCAGCTCACCAGACAGGAGTAACACTGAAGCTTTCTTT. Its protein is CASSPDRSNTEAFF.

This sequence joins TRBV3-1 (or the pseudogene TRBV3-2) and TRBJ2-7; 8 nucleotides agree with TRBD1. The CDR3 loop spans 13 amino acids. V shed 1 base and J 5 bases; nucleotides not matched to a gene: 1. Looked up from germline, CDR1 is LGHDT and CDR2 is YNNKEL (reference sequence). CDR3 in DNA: TGTGCCAGCAGCCAAGGGACAGGGAACGAGCAGTACTTC. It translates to CASSQGTGNEQYF.

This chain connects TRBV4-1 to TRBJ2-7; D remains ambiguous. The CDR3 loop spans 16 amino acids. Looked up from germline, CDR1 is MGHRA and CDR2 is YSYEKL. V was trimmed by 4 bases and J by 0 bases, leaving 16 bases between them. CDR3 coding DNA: TGCGCCAGCAGCCCGACGGCCATGGGCTTCTCCTACGAGCAGTACTTC. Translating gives CASSPTAMGFSYEQYF.

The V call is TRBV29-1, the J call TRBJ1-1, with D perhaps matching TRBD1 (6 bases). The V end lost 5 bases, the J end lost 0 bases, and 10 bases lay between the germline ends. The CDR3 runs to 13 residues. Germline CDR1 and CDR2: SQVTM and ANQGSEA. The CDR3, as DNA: TGCAGCGTTAGGGGGAGAATGAACACTGAAGCTTTCTTT. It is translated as CSVRGRMNTEAFF.

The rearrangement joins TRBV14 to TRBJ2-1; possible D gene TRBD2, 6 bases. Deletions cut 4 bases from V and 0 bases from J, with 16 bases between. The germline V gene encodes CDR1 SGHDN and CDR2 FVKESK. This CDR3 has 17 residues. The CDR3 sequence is CASSLGGVGSSYNEQFF. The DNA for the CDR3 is TGTGCCAGCAGCCTTGGAGGGGTAGGGAGCTCCTACAATGAGCAGTTCTTC.

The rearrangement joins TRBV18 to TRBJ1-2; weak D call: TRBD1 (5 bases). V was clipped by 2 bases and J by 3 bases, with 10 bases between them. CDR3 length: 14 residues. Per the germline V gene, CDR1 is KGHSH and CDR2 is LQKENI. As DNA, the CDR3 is TGTGCCAGCTCACCATCAGGGCCAGACTATGGCTACACCTTC. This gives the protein CASSPSGPDYGYTF.

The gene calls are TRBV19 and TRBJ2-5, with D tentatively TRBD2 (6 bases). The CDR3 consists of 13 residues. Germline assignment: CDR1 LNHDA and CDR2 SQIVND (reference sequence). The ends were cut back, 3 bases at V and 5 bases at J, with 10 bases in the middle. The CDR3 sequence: CASSMDYLETQYF. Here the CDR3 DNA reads TGTGCCAGTAGTATGGACTATTTGGAGACCCAGTACTTC.

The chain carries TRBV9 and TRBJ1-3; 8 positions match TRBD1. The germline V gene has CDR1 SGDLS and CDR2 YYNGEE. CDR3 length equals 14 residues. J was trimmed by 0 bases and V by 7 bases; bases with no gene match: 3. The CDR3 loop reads CASGDRSSGNTIYF. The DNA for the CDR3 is TGTGCCAGCGGGGACAGGTCCTCTGGAAACACCATATATTTT.

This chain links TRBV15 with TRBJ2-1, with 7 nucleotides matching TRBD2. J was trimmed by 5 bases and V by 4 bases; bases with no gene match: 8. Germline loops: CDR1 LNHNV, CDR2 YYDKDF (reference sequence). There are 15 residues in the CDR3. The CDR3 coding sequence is TGTGCCACCAGCACCGGAGGGGAGGGAAACAATGAGCAGTTCTTC. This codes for CATSTGGEGNNEQFF.